These 14 T cell receptor beta chains were sequenced from one sample in a study of PD-1 blockade in classical Hodgkin lymphoma. The time point denotes: newly diagnosed, previously untreated cHL patient sample. Libraries were prepared by immunoSEQ multiplex PCR; TCRdb keeps only in-frame clonotypes and omits some of them. The table lists roughly 68,000 clones, over 90% of them singletons, with over 2.5% in the top ten. The sequenced material came from peripheral blood mononuclear cells (PBMCs). The receptors derive from a human donor with classical Hodgkin lymphoma.

The chain links TRBV30 to TRBJ1-2, with D unresolved. The germline V gene has CDR1 GTSNPN and CDR2 SVGIG (reference sequence). Trimming removed 0 bases at V and 7 bases at J, with 9 bases between. CDR3 length: 12 amino acids. CDR3 bases: TGTGCCTGGAGTGTGGTTAGTGTTGGCTACACCTTC. Protein: CAWSVVSVGYTF. Full variable domain (outside the CDR3, taken from reference TRBV30 and TRBJ1-2): SQTIHQWPATLVQPVGSPLSLECTVEGTSNPNLYWYRQAAGRGLQLLFYSVGIGQISSEVPQNLSASRPQDRQFILSSKKLLLSDSGFYLCAWSVVSVGYTFGSGTRLTVV.

The rearrangement joins TRBV6-5 to TRBJ1-2; 11 bases align to TRBD1. Germline-derived CDR1 and CDR2 are MNHEY and SVGAGI. The V segment lost 6 bases and the J segment 4 bases; nucleotides outside the gene matches: 7. CDR3 length equals 15 residues. The chain's CDR3 is CASRIGQGASYGYTF. The CDR3 coding sequence is TGTGCCAGCAGGATCGGACAGGGGGCGAGCTATGGCTACACCTTC.

The chain has TRBV4-3 and TRBJ2-7; D perhaps matches TRBD1 (5 bases). Germline CDR1 reads LGHNA; CDR2 reads YSLEER. Trimming pared 0 bases from V and 2 bases from J, leaving 8 bases between. CDR3 length: 14 residues. CDR3 sequence reads: CASSQDTGTYEQYF. For the CDR3, the DNA is TGCGCCAGCAGCCAAGATACAGGAACCTACGAGCAGTACTTC.

The rearrangement links TRBV18 to TRBJ1-2; 10 positions match TRBD1. Germline V CDR1 and CDR2: KGHSH, LQKENI. This CDR3 has 14 residues. After removal of 2 bases from V and 8 bases from J, the junction contained 5 bases not matched to a gene. The CDR3 is CASSPSGTGEGYTF. The CDR3, as DNA: TGTGCCAGCTCACCATCCGGGACAGGGGAGGGCTACACCTTC.

The chain recombines TRBV7-9 with TRBJ2-1, with TRBD2 identical over 12 bases. The V gene end was trimmed by 5 bases and the J gene end by 5 bases; junction bases not matched to a gene: 7. CDR1 and CDR2 (germline): SEHNR, FQNEAQ (reference sequence). CDR3 length equals 16 residues. CDR3 in DNA: TGTGCCAGCAGCCCCAACCGACTAGCGGGGGACAATGAGCAGTTCTTC. It yields the protein CASSPNRLAGDNEQFF.

The V call is TRBV25-1, the J call TRBJ1-6; tentative D call: TRBD1 (6 bases). Germline V gives CDR1 MGHDK, CDR2 SYGVNS. The V end lost 5 bases, the J end lost 9 bases, and 17 bases lay between the germline ends. The CDR3 extends over 15 amino acids. The DNA of the CDR3 is TGTGCCAGCAGTCCTACCCAGGGGTCTTCTTCACCCCTCCACTTT. Translated, it gives CASSPTQGSSSPLHF.

This sequence joins TRBV10-3 and TRBJ1-1; D perhaps matches TRBD1 (6 bases). The CDR3 covers 16 residues. Germline-derived CDR1 and CDR2 are ENHRY and SYGVKD. Trimming pared 5 bases from V and 4 bases from J, leaving 20 bases between. The CDR3 is CAISLRNPRQATEAFF. CDR3 in DNA: TGTGCCATCAGTCTAAGAAATCCAAGACAGGCCACTGAAGCTTTCTTT.

This clone appeared a single time. The rearrangement links TRBV5-5 to TRBJ1-1; no reliable D call. The ends were cut back, 4 bases at V and 10 bases at J, with 17 bases in the middle. This CDR3 has 13 residues. Germline values: CDR1 SGHKS, CDR2 YYEKEE (reference sequence). As DNA, the CDR3 is TGTGCCAGCAGCCGATTTTCGGGCCTTTTAGCTTTCTTT. This sequence encodes CASSRFSGLLAFF.

This chain joins TRBV2 and TRBJ2-3; 13 bases align to TRBD2. J lost 6 bases, V lost 6 bases, and 6 bases had no gene match. Per germline, CDR1 SNHLY and CDR2 FYNNEI. The CDR3 loop spans 15 amino acids. CDR3 in amino acids: CASRLQTSGGDTQYF. For the CDR3, the DNA is TGTGCCAGCAGACTCCAGACTAGCGGGGGGGATACGCAGTATTTT. The complete variable domain, with remaining parts taken from reference TRBV2 and TRBJ2-3, reads EPEVTQTPSHQVTQMGQEVILRCVPISNHLYFYWYRQILGQKVEFLVSFYNNEISEKSEIFDDQFSVERPDGSNFTLKIRSTKLEDSAMYFCASRLQTSGGDTQYFGPGTRLTVL.

DNA for the CDR3: TGTGCCAGCAGTTACTCGCCCAACGAGCAGTTCTTC. Translating gives CASSYSPNEQFF. The chain uses TRBV6-5 and TRBJ2-1; D call uncertain. The CDR3 is made up of 12 amino acids. V lost 0 bases to trimming and J lost 10 bases, with 7 bases between them. Germline CDR1 reads MNHEY; CDR2 reads SVGAGI.

V and J are TRBV10-3 and TRBJ2-2, with a tentative D call TRBD2 (6 bases). The germline V and J ends were trimmed by 3 bases and 0 bases, with 17 bases remaining between them. From germline, CDR1 is ENHRY and CDR2 SYGVKD. The CDR3 is 18 amino acids. The CDR3 bases are TGTGCCATCAGTGACGCGGGGCTAGTCATCGCGAACACCGGGGAGCTGTTTTTT. The encoded protein is CAISDAGLVIANTGELFF.

The chain joins TRBV5-1 to TRBJ1-5; D might be TRBD1 (6 bases). Germline V gives CDR1 SGHRS, CDR2 YFSETQ. The CDR3 sequence is 18 residues long. Deletions cut 4 bases from V and 0 bases from J, with 20 bases between. This chain's CDR3 is CASSPRQAHRDSNQPQHF. The CDR3 nucleotides read TGCGCCAGCAGCCCCCGGCAGGCACACAGGGATAGCAATCAGCCCCAGCATTTT.

The V call is TRBV6-6, the J call TRBJ1-5; 9 bases agree with TRBD1. The CDR3 covers 15 residues. The J segment lost 4 bases and the V segment lost 5 bases, leaving 6 bases of the junction unmatched. Germline CDR1 and CDR2: MNHNY and SVGAGI (reference sequence). The CDR3 DNA reads TGTGCCAGCAGTACACCCGGGACAGGGAATCAGCCCCAGCATTTT. The encoded protein is CASSTPGTGNQPQHF.

This chain links TRBV2 with TRBJ1-2; D uncertain. CDR1 SNHLY and CDR2 FYNNEI come from the germline V gene. V was clipped by 3 bases and J by 4 bases, with 15 bases between them. The CDR3 covers 15 residues. This CDR3 is CASSESASVSYGYTF. CDR3 bases: TGTGCCAGCAGTGAGTCCGCCTCGGTGTCCTATGGCTACACCTTC. Full variable domain (remainder filled in from reference TRBV2 and TRBJ1-2): EPEVTQTPSHQVTQMGQEVILRCVPISNHLYFYWYRQILGQKVEFLVSFYNNEISEKSEIFDDQFSVERPDGSNFTLKIRSTKLEDSAMYFCASSESASVSYGYTFGSGTRLTVV.